This TCR beta chain stems from a study of T-cell memory formation after mild COVID-19. Trimming left V 6 bases short and J 8 bases short, with 14 bases between. Looked up from germline, CDR1 is MNHEY and CDR2 is SVGAGI. The CDR3 sequence is 13 residues long. Each CDR3 protein gets one entry after TCRdb re-called the 5' RACE reads with MiXCR. The data show around 390,000 distinct CDR3 sequences, approximately 15% seen once. Worth noting for this clonotype: As yet, its antigen is unknown.

General study results and limits: What remained unconfirmed was the SARS-CoV-2 specificity of second-wave clones peaking on day 37. While clones contracting from day 15 to 85 were balanced between CD4 and CD8, later expanders leaned CD4+. Memory from before infection featured some responding clones, which suggests cross-reactive memory joined.

The sequenced material came from PBMCs or a T cell subset sorted from them (not recorded which). The receptor was isolated from a man aged 18 to 35 who had mild COVID-19 (a few samples of this study predate the infection). Cell type and time point are not known. This chain uses TRBV6-5 with TRBJ1-3; no firm D call. CDR3 sequence: CASSENWADTIYF. The CDR3 DNA reads TGTGCCAGCAGCGAAAATTGGGCAGACACCATATATTTT.